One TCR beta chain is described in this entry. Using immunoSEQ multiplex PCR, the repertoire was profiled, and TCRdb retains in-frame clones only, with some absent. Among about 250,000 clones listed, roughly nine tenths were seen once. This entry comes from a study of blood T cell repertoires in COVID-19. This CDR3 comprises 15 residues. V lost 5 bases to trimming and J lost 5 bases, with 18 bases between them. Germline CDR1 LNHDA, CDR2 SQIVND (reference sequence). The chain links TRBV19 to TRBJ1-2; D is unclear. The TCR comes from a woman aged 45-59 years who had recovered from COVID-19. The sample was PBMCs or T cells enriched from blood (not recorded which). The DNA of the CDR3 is TGTGCCAGTAGTCTGAGAACCTCCGGCGGGTATGGCTACACCTTC. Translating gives CASSLRTSGGYGYTF. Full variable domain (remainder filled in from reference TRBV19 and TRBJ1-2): DGGITQSPKYLFRKEGQNVTLSCEQNLNHDAMYWYRQDPGQGLRLIYYSQIVNDFQKGDIAEGYSVSREKKESFPLTVTSAQKNPTAFYLCASSLRTSGGYGYTFGSGTRLTVV.